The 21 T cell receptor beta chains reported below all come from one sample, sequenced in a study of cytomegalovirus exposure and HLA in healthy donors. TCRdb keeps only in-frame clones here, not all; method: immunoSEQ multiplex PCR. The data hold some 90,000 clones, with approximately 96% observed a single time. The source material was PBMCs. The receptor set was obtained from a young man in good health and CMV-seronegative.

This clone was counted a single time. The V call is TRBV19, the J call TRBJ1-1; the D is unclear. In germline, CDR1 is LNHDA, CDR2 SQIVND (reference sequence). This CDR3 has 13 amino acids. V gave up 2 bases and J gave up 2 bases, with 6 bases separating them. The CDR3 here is CASSINRNTEAFF. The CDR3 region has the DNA TGTGCCAGTAGTATAAATCGTAACACTGAAGCTTTCTTT.

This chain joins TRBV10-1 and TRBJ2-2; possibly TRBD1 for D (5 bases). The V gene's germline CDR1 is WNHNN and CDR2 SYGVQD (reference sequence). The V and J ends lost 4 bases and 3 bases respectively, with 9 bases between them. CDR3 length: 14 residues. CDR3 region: CASSATGDTGELFF. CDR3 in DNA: TGCGCCAGCAGTGCCACAGGAGACACCGGGGAGCTGTTTTTT.

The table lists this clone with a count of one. CDR3 DNA: TGTGCCAGCAGTGAATTGTGGGGAGGAAGCACTGAAGCTTTCTTT. It translates to CASSELWGGSTEAFF. The V call is TRBV25-1, the J call TRBJ1-1, with D unresolved. V shed 1 base and J shed 4 bases, with 13 bases lying between them. The CDR3 is made up of 15 amino acids. Germline V gene sequence: CDR1 MGHDK, CDR2 SYGVNS.

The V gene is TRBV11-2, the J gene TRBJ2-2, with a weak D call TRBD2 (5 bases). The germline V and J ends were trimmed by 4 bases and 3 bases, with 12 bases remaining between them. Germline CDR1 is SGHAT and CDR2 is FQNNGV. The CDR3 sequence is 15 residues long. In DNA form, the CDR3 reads TGTGCCAGCAGCTGGGAACCGGGGTACACCGGGGAGCTGTTTTTT. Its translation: CASSWEPGYTGELFF.

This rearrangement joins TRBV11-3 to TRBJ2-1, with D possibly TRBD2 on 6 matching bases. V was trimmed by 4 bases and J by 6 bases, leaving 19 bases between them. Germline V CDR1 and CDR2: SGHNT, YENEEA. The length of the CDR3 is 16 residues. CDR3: CASSSFAGPPVNEQFF. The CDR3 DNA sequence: TGTGCCAGCAGCTCCTTCGCGGGACCCCCTGTCAATGAGCAGTTCTTC.

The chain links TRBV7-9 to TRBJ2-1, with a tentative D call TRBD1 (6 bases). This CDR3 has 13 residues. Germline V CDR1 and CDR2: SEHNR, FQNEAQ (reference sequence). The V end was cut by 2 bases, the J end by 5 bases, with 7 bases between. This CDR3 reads CASSLSGDNEQFF. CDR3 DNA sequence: TGTGCCAGCAGCTTATCAGGGGACAATGAGCAGTTCTTC.

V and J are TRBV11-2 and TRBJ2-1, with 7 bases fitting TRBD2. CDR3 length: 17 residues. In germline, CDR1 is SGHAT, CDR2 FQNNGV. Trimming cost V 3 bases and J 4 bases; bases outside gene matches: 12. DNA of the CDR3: TGTGCCAGCAGCTTGTTGGAGGGGCTAGCGGTGTACAATGAGCAGTTCTTC. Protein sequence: CASSLLEGLAVYNEQFF.

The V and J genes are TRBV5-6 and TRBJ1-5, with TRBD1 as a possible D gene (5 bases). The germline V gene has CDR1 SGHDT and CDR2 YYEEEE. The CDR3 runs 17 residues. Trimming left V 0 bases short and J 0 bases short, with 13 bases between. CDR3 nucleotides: TGTGCCAGCAGCTTGGGCACCCGGGACTTTAGCAATCAGCCCCAGCATTTT. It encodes CASSLGTRDFSNQPQHF.

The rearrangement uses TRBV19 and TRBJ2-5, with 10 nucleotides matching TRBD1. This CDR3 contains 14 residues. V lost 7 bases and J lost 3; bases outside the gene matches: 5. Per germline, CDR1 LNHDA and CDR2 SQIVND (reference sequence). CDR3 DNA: TGTGCCAGTAACCCGACAGGGGGCGAAGAGACCCAGTACTTC. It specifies CASNPTGGEETQYF.

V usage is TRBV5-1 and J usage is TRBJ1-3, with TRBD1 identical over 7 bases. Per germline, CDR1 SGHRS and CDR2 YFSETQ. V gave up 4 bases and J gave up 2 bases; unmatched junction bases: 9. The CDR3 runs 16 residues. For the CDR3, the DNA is TGCGCCAGCAGCAAGGAAACAGGGGCCACTGGAAACACCATATATTTT. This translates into CASSKETGATGNTIYF.

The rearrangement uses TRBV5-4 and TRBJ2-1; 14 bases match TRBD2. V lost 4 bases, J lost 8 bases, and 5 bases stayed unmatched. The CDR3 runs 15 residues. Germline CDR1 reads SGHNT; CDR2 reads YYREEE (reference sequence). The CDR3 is CASSTGLAGEYEQFF. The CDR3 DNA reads TGTGCCAGCAGCACGGGACTAGCGGGAGAGTATGAGCAGTTCTTC.

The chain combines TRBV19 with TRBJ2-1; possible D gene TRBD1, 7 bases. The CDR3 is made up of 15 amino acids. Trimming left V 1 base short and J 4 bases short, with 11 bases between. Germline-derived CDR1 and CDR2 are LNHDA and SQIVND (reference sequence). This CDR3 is CASSIGPGGYNEQFF. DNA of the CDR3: TGTGCCAGTAGTATAGGGCCAGGGGGGTACAATGAGCAGTTCTTC.

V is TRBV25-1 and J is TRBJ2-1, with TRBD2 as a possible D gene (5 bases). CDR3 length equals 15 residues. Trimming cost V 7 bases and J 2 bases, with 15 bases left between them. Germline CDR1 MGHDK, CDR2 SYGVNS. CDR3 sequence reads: CASTSALAPYNEQFF. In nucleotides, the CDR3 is TGTGCCAGCACTTCGGCCCTAGCCCCCTACAATGAGCAGTTCTTC. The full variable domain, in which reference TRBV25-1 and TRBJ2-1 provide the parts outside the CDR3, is EADIYQTPRYLVIGTGKKITLECSQTMGHDKMYWYQQDPGMELHLIHYSYGVNSTEKGDLSSESTVSRIRTEHFPLTLESARPSHTSQYLCASTSALAPYNEQFFGPGTRLTVL.

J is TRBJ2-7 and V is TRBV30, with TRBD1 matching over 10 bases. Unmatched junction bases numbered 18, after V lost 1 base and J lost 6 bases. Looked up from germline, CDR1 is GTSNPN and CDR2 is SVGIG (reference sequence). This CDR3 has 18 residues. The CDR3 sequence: CAWSGTPLQTGQGREQYF. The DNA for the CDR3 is TGTGCCTGGAGTGGAACCCCCCTCCAAACGGGACAGGGGCGCGAGCAGTACTTC.

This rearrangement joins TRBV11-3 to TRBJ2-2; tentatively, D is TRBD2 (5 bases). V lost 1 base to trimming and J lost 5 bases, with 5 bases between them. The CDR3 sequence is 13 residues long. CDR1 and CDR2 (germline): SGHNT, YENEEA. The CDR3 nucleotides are TGTGCCAGCAGCTTAGCGGGAACCGGGGAGCTGTTTTTT. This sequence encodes CASSLAGTGELFF. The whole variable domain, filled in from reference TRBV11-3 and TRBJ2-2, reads EAGVVQSPRYKIIEKKQPVAFWCNPISGHNTLYWYLQNLGQGPELLIRYENEEAVDDSQLPKDRFSAERLKGVDSTLKIQPAELGDSAVYLCASSLAGTGELFFGEGSRLTVL.

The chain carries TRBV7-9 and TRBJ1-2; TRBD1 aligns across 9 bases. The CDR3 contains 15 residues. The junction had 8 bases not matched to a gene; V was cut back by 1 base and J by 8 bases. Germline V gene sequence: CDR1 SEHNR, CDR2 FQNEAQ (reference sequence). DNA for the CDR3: TGTGCCAGCAGCTTAGTACAGGGGGCAGTCGGAGGCTACACCTTC. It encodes CASSLVQGAVGGYTF. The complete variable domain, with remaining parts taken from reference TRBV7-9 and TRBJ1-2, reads DTGVSQNPRHKITKRGQNVTFRCDPISEHNRLYWYRQTLGQGPEFLTYFQNEAQLEKSRLLSDRFSAERPKGSFSTLEIQRTEQGDSAMYLCASSLVQGAVGGYTFGSGTRLTVV.

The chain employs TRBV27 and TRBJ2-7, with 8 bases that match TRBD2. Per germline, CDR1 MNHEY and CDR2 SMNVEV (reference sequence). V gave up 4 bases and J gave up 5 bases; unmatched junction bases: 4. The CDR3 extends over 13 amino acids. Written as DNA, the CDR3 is TGTGCCAGCAGTTCTAGCGGGCCCGACGAGCAGTACTTC. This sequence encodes CASSSSGPDEQYF.

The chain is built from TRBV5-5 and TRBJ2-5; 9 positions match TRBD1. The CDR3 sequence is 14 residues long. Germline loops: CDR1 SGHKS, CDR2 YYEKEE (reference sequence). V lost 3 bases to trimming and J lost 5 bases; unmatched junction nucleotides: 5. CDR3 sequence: CASSSSTGGETQYF. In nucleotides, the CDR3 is TGTGCCAGCAGCTCGTCGACAGGGGGGGAGACCCAGTACTTC.

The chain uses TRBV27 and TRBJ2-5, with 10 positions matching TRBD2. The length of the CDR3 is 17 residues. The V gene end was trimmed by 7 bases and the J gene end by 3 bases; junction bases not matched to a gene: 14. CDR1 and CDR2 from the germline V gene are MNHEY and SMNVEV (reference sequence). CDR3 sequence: CASKPASGRVLEETQYF. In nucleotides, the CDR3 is TGTGCCAGCAAACCCGCGAGCGGGAGGGTTTTGGAAGAGACCCAGTACTTC.

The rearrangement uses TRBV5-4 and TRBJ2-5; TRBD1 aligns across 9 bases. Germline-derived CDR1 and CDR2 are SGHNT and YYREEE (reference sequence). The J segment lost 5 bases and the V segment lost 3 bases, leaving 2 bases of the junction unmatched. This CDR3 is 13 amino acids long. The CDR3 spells CASSWTGVETQYF. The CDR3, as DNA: TGTGCCAGCAGCTGGACAGGGGTCGAGACCCAGTACTTC.

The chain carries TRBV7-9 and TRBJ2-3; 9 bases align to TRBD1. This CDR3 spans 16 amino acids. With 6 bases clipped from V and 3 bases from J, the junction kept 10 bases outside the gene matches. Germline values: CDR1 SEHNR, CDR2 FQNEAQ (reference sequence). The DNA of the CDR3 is TGTGCCAGCAGTGTGATACCGGGACAGGGAACAGATACGCAGTATTTT. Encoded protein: CASSVIPGQGTDTQYF. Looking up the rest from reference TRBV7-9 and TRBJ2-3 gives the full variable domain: DTGVSQNPRHKITKRGQNVTFRCDPISEHNRLYWYRQTLGQGPEFLTYFQNEAQLEKSRLLSDRFSAERPKGSFSTLEIQRTEQGDSAMYLCASSVIPGQGTDTQYFGPGTRLTVL.